In this sample, the clone carrying this T cell receptor (beta chain) turned up once. The entry originates in a study of blood T cell repertoires in COVID-19. Germline-derived CDR1 and CDR2 are MNHNY and SVGAGI (reference sequence). V lost 6 bases and J lost 2; bases outside the gene matches: 5. The CDR3 consists of 14 residues. Original methodology: The assay estimated nucleated cells by amplifying reference gene primers. The table came from immunoSEQ multiplex PCR; TCRdb's copy has only in-frame clones and leaves some out. V, J and clone size derive from that table, while D and trimming were established from the DNA sequence. The repertoire has under 300,000 clones, about four fifths of them found once; the top ten carry 1.4% to 1.5%.

The source material was peripheral blood. The origin of this receptor is a human donor with COVID-19, enrolled during active disease. The donor label of this sample is uncertain. This rearrangement joins TRBV6-6 to TRBJ2-7, with TRBD1 matching over 9 bases. The CDR3: CASSQDRGPYEQYF. CDR3 bases: TGTGCCAGCAGCCAGGACAGGGGACCCTACGAGCAGTACTTC.